The 26 T cell receptor beta chains in this list originate from one sample, sequenced in a study of blood T cells in healthy people across ages. With a J-beta primer mix and a sample-barcoded 5' primer, a second PCR ran roughly 6 to 11 cycles. In TCRdb, the 5' RACE reads were re-called with MiXCR into one record per CDR3 protein. The repertoire holds some 800,000 distinct CDR3 sequences, with around a quarter as singletons. In addition, the sample was reused for a study of T cells of mothers and their children.

The sequencing sample was made of blood. The receptors derive from a boy younger than 18 in good health.

This rearrangement joins TRBV27 to TRBJ2-7; 7 bases agree with TRBD2. The CDR3 runs to 16 residues. Germline CDR1 MNHEY, CDR2 SMNVEV (reference sequence). Unmatched junction bases numbered 13, after V lost 5 bases and J lost 3 bases. CDR3 sequence: CASSPTIGREFYEQYF. The DNA for the CDR3 is TGTGCCAGCAGTCCCACTATTGGGCGGGAGTTCTACGAGCAGTACTTC.

There are a few counts of this clonotype. The CDR3 spells CSGSWGSGEAFF. Written as DNA, the CDR3 is TGCAGCGGATCGTGGGGGTCCGGTGAAGCTTTCTTT. The chain couples TRBV29-1 to TRBJ1-1; perhaps TRBD1 as D (5 bases). Per the germline V gene, CDR1 is SQVTM and CDR2 is ANQGSEA. The CDR3 spans 12 residues. The V and J ends lost 7 bases and 7 bases respectively, with 16 bases between them.

In this sample, this clonotype turned up a few times. V is TRBV5-1 and J is TRBJ2-1, with a possible D match to TRBD1 (6 bases). The V gene's germline CDR1 is SGHRS and CDR2 YFSETQ. Trimming pared 5 bases from V and 1 base from J, leaving 19 bases between. The CDR3 spans 17 residues. CDR3 nucleotide sequence: TGCGCCAGCAGTTTTGACCTCCGACAGGTTTCCTACAATGAGCAGTTCTTC. Encoded protein: CASSFDLRQVSYNEQFF.

J is TRBJ1-5 and V is TRBV4-2; D gene uncertain. The CDR3 loop spans 15 amino acids. V was trimmed by 0 bases and J by 0 bases, leaving 6 bases between them. The germline CDR1 and CDR2 sequences are LGHNA and YNFKEQ. The CDR3: CASSQEEYSNQPQHF. As DNA, the CDR3 is TGTGCCAGCAGCCAAGAAGAATATAGCAATCAGCCCCAGCATTTT.

The V gene is TRBV6-1, the J gene TRBJ1-2; the match to TRBD1 covers 12 bases. Per the germline V gene, CDR1 is MNHNS and CDR2 is SASEGT. The ends lost 6 bases at V and 8 bases at J; junction bases unmatched: 13. The CDR3 extends over 16 amino acids. CDR3: CASRNAGTGGARGYTF. The CDR3 DNA reads TGTGCCAGCAGGAACGCCGGGACAGGGGGCGCGCGGGGCTACACCTTC.

This rearrangement joins TRBV7-2 to TRBJ2-5; no definite D call. This CDR3 has 15 residues. The V end lost 3 bases, the J end lost 2 bases, and 13 bases lay between the germline ends. Germline V gene data show CDR1 as SGHTA and CDR2 as FQGNSA. In DNA, the CDR3 is TGTGCCAGCAGCTTCCGTCCGGCGGTGCAAGAGACCCAGTACTTC. Translated, it gives CASSFRPAVQETQYF.

This clonotype occurred a few times. The chain employs TRBV9 and TRBJ1-2; D is undetermined. CDR1 is SGDLS, CDR2 YYNGEE, per germline. The CDR3 extends over 15 amino acids. Trimming stripped 0 bases from V and 4 bases from J, with 13 bases between. The CDR3 DNA is TGTGCCAGCAGCGTAGGGGGTTCGGTGGGCTATGGCTACACCTTC. Translated, it gives CASSVGGSVGYGYTF.

The chain uses TRBV27 and TRBJ2-3; 11 positions agree with TRBD2. CDR1 and CDR2 from the germline V gene are MNHEY and SMNVEV (reference sequence). The length of the CDR3 is 16 residues. V shed 3 bases and J 6 bases; nucleotides not matched to a gene: 8. Written as DNA, the CDR3 is TGTGCCAGCAGTTTTGTGGCTAGCGGGAGGACGGATACGCAGTATTTT. Protein sequence: CASSFVASGRTDTQYF.

In its sample, this clonotype was seen a few times. One end of the junction fails to match germline, which may point to a read error. This sequence joins TRBV4-2 and TRBJ2-5; D may match TRBD1 or TRBD2 (5 bases each). The DNA end favors TRBJ2-7, so the J call may be wrong. Germline CDR1 LGHNA, CDR2 YNFKEQ. CDR3 size: 15 residues. CDR3 nucleotide sequence: TGTGCCAGCAGTCAAGATAATATGGCAGGGAGCGAGCAGTACTTC. Its protein product is CASSQDNMAGSEQYF.

The DNA for the CDR3 is TGTGCCAGCAGCTTAGCCCCGGACAGGGTAAACTATGGCTACACCTTC. This codes for CASSLAPDRVNYGYTF. This chain uses TRBV7-2 with TRBJ1-2, with 8 bases aligning to TRBD1. Germline assignment: CDR1 SGHTA and CDR2 FQGNSA. V gave up 0 bases and J gave up 2 bases; unmatched junction bases: 5. This CDR3 contains 16 residues.

This clonotype was seen only a few times. V and J are TRBV28 and TRBJ2-2; D might be TRBD1 (6 bases). This CDR3 region has 15 residues. Germline V gene data show CDR1 as MDHEN and CDR2 as SYDVKM. The V end was cut by 6 bases, the J end by 7 bases, with 18 bases between. CDR3 nucleotides: TGTGCCAGCAGCACCTGGTGGGGGCAGGGCGGGGAGCTGTTTTTT. Translating it yields CASSTWWGQGGELFF.

This clonotype has just a few counts. CDR3 DNA sequence: TGTGCCAGCAGCGTCTTCTTTAGCGGGAGCGCAGATACGCAGTATTTT. Amino acids: CASSVFFSGSADTQYF. The chain recombines TRBV9 with TRBJ2-3; 9 positions agree with TRBD2. The CDR3 has 16 residues. Germline CDR1 reads SGDLS; CDR2 reads YYNGEE. With V trimmed by 2 bases and J by 4 bases, 8 bases remained unmatched.

Concerning this clonotype: Sequence at one end of the junction differs from germline and may be a read error. The chain joins TRBV15 to TRBJ2-5; D is unresolved. Per germline, CDR1 LNHNV and CDR2 YYDKDF (reference sequence). This CDR3 has 13 residues. DNA for the CDR3: TGTGCCGCCAGCAGAGATTGGGTAGAGACCCAGTACTTC. Protein sequence: CAASRDWVETQYF.

J is TRBJ1-4 and V is TRBV2, with TRBD1 as a possible D gene (5 bases). The germline V gene encodes CDR1 SNHLY and CDR2 FYNNEI. V was cut by 6 bases and J by 2 bases, with 10 bases left in between. The CDR3 covers 14 residues. CDR3 region: CASSGTDTNEKLFF. CDR3 sequence (DNA): TGTGCCAGCAGCGGGACGGATACTAATGAAAAACTGTTTTTT.

This chain connects TRBV20-1 to TRBJ2-5, with 8 bases matching TRBD1. The germline V gene has CDR1 DFQATT and CDR2 SNEGSKA (reference sequence). After removal of 2 bases from V and 4 bases from J, the junction contained 9 bases not matched to a gene. This CDR3 is built from 15 residues. CDR3 nucleotides: TGCAGTGCTAGAAATCCCGAACAGGGGGGAGAGACCCAGTACTTC. Translating it yields CSARNPEQGGETQYF.

Many counts were recorded for this clonotype. CDR3 bases: TGCAGCGGATGGACAGGGGGCGGGAATGAGCAGTTCTTC. Encoded protein: CSGWTGGGNEQFF. This sequence joins TRBV29-1 and TRBJ2-1, with 11 bases aligning to TRBD1. Looked up from germline, CDR1 is SQVTM and CDR2 is ANQGSEA. After removal of 7 bases from V and 7 bases from J, the junction contained 6 bases not matched to a gene. The CDR3 contains 13 residues.

This clonotype appeared a few times. The J gene is TRBJ1-4, the V gene TRBV7-8; D is unclear. This CDR3 has 13 residues. The germline gives CDR1 SGHVS, CDR2 FQNEAQ. V was clipped by 1 base and J by 6 bases, with 6 bases between them. This CDR3 is CASSLVQDEKLFF. The CDR3 DNA reads as TGTGCCAGCAGCTTAGTCCAGGATGAAAAACTGTTTTTT.

CDR3 DNA sequence: TGCAGTGCTAGGAAGGACAGGGGGCCCGAGACCTATGGCTACACCTTC. Translation gives CSARKDRGPETYGYTF. V gene TRBV20-1 combines with J gene TRBJ1-2, with 11 bases fitting TRBD1. CDR1 is DFQATT and CDR2 is SNEGSKA in the germline V gene (reference sequence). The CDR3 covers 16 residues. V lost 3 bases to trimming and J lost 4 bases; unmatched junction nucleotides: 10.

V and J are TRBV28 and TRBJ2-7; 7 nucleotides agree with TRBD1. Per germline, CDR1 MDHEN and CDR2 SYDVKM. Trimming removed 3 bases from V and 2 bases from J; junction bases left unmatched: 16. The CDR3 runs 18 residues. The CDR3, as DNA: TGTGCCAGCAGTTTTCCTACCTCGGGACAGACAGAAGCCTACGAGCAGTACTTC. It translates to CASSFPTSGQTEAYEQYF. The full variable domain, with the rest looked up from reference TRBV28 and TRBJ2-7, is DVKVTQSSRYLVKRTGEKVFLECVQDMDHENMFWYRQDPGLGLRLIYFSYDVKMKEKGDIPEGYSVSREKKERFSLILESASTNQTSMYLCASSFPTSGQTEAYEQYFGPGTRLTVT.

This clonotype was observed a handful of times. The chain carries TRBV4-1 and TRBJ2-5; 9 bases align to TRBD2. Germline values: CDR1 MGHRA, CDR2 YSYEKL. CDR3 size: 16 residues. Trimming took 0 bases from V and 2 from J; bases not matched to a gene: 4. CDR3 loop: CASSQETAGGQETQYF. The DNA for the CDR3 is TGCGCCAGCAGCCAAGAAACAGCGGGGGGACAAGAGACCCAGTACTTC.

In this sample, this clonotype turned up once. The chain has TRBV28 and TRBJ1-3, with TRBD1 identical over 7 bases. Germline trimming cut 11 bases from V and 4 bases from J; bases unmatched to any gene: 14. The CDR3 covers 15 residues. From germline, CDR1 is MDHEN and CDR2 SYDVKM. CDR3 sequence (DNA): TGTGCCTCGTACAAAGTGACAGGGAGGGGAAACACCATATATTTT. Its protein is CASYKVTGRGNTIYF.

The chain employs TRBV4-2 and TRBJ2-3, with 9 bases matching TRBD2. Germline V gene data show CDR1 as LGHNA and CDR2 as YNFKEQ. The CDR3 extends over 14 amino acids. V lost 4 bases and J lost 5; bases outside the gene matches: 4. The CDR3 reads CASSLSTSGDTQYF. As DNA, the CDR3 is TGTGCCAGCAGCCTATCGACTAGCGGAGATACGCAGTATTTT.

Remarks on this clonotype: Germline and junction disagree at one end, which may indicate a read error. The chain has TRBV30 and TRBJ1-1, with D possibly being TRBD1 (6 bases). Germline V gene sequence: CDR1 GTSNPN, CDR2 SVGIG (reference sequence). This CDR3 region has 13 residues. The CDR3 reads CALSVVLGAEAFF. The DNA of the CDR3 is TGTGCCTTGAGTGTGGTGTTGGGGGCGGAAGCTTTCTTT.

This clonotype turned up a few times. The rearrangement uses TRBV29-1 and TRBJ2-1; 13 bases map to TRBD2. The length of the CDR3 is 18 residues. Germline loops: CDR1 SQVTM, CDR2 ANQGSEA. V dropped 3 bases and J dropped 1; count of bases not matched to a gene: 9. The CDR3 sequence: CSVEGTSGRAESYNEQFF. CDR3 DNA sequence: TGCAGCGTTGAGGGTACTAGCGGGAGGGCCGAGTCCTACAATGAGCAGTTCTTC.

The V call is TRBV28, the J call TRBJ1-1, with D unresolved. The V and J ends lost 2 bases and 5 bases respectively, with 12 bases between them. Per the germline V gene, CDR1 is MDHEN and CDR2 is SYDVKM. The CDR3 extends over 14 amino acids. The CDR3 protein is CASSLPERLTEAFF. CDR3 sequence (DNA): TGTGCCAGCAGTTTACCAGAGCGCCTGACTGAAGCTTTCTTT.

This chain joins TRBV12-3 or TRBV12-4 and TRBJ1-4; D gene unclear. The CDR3 runs to 15 residues. V was pared by 6 bases and J by 8 bases, with 19 bases between. CDR3 sequence: CASSPLGVSAEKLFF. The CDR3, as DNA: TGTGCCAGCAGCCCCCTTGGCGTCTCGGCCGAAAAACTGTTTTTT.